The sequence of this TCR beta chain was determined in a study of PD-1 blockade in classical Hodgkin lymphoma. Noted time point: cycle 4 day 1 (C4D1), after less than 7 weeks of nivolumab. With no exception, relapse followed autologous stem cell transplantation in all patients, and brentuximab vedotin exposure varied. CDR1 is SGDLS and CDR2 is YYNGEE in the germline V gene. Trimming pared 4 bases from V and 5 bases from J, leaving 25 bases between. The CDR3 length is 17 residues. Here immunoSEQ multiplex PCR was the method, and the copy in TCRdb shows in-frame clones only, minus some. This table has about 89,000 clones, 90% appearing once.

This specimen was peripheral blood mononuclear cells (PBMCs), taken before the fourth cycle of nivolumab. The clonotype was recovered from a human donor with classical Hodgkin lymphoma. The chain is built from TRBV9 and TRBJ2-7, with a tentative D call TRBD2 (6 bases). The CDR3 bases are TGTGCCAGCAGCCTTAGTACAGGAAACCCCTCGGGGGACGAGCAGTACTTC. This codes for CASSLSTGNPSGDEQYF.